The 27 T cell receptor beta chains in this list originate from one sample, sequenced in a study of regulatory T cells in long-lasting Graves disease. Noted time point: newly diagnosed GD, antithyroid drugs for less than 3 months. The TCR library used RNA extracted from PBMCs. Combining iRepertoire HTBI primers with Arm-PCR of CDR3 regions, the authors built TCR beta libraries. TCRdb reanalysed the multiplex PCR reads using MiXCR and keeps one entry per CDR3 protein. The sample shows approximately 360,000 distinct CDR3 sequences, about 10% of them seen only once. The data were also submitted as part of a second study, on T cells in Graves' hyperthyroidism and ophthalmopathy.

Here the sequenced sample was peripheral blood mononuclear cells (PBMCs), taken at new diagnosis, from a patient treated with antithyroid drugs. The receptors shown here come from a woman under 30 with Graves disease.

This chain joins TRBV15 and TRBJ2-1; D ambiguous. Between the trimmed V and J ends, which lost 2 bases and 8 bases, there was a span of 22 bases. This CDR3 has 17 amino acids. CDR1 is LNHNV and CDR2 is YYDKDF in the germline V gene (reference sequence). CDR3 DNA sequence: TGTGCCACCAGCAGACGCGGACCGACCCTACTAAGGGATGAGCAGTTCTTC. Amino acids: CATSRRGPTLLRDEQFF.

V and J are TRBV15 and TRBJ2-1; tentative D call: TRBD2 (7 bases). The V and J ends lost 3 bases and 0 bases respectively, with 12 bases between them. Germline assignment: CDR1 LNHNV and CDR2 YYDKDF (reference sequence). The CDR3 length is 16 residues. The CDR3 reads CATSRGGLGSYNEQFF. Here the CDR3 DNA reads TGTGCCACCAGCAGGGGGGGGCTCGGCTCCTACAATGAGCAGTTCTTC.

This clonotype appeared many times. V gene TRBV3-1 combines with J gene TRBJ2-5, with 10 bases fitting TRBD1. The germline V gene encodes CDR1 LGHDT and CDR2 YNNKEL (reference sequence). The V gene end was trimmed by 2 bases and the J gene end by 5 bases; junction bases not matched to a gene: 5. CDR3 length equals 15 residues. The CDR3 spells CASSQLGQGPETQYF. CDR3 DNA sequence: TGTGCCAGCAGCCAATTGGGACAGGGGCCGGAGACCCAGTACTTC.

This clonotype was observed many times. This chain joins TRBV11-2 and TRBJ2-5, with unresolved D. The CDR3 extends over 15 amino acids. V dropped 4 bases and J dropped 2 bases, with 14 bases sitting between them. Germline lookup yields CDR1 SGHAT and CDR2 FQNNGV. The CDR3 coding sequence is TGTGCCAGCAGCTCCCCCCAGGATACGCAAGAGACCCAGTACTTC. Translating it yields CASSSPQDTQETQYF.

The chain employs TRBV6-5 and TRBJ2-7; D is tentatively TRBD1 or TRBD2 (6 bases each). Germline CDR1 is MNHEY and CDR2 is SVGAGI. Trimming shortened V by 2 bases and J by 5 bases, and 10 bases separated the two germline ends. The length of the CDR3 is 13 residues. Written as DNA, the CDR3 is TGTGCCAGCAGTTACGGGGGGCCAAACGAGCAGTACTTC. Translated: CASSYGGPNEQYF.

This clonotype has at least ten counts. This chain uses TRBV12-3 or TRBV12-4 with TRBJ2-2; TRBD1 is a possible D gene (6 bases). The CDR3 has 16 residues. V was trimmed by 2 bases and J by 6 bases, leaving 16 bases between them. CDR3: CASSLRGFSVPGELFF. In DNA, the CDR3 is TGTGCCAGCAGTTTAAGGGGGTTCAGCGTTCCCGGGGAGCTGTTTTTT.

This clonotype was recorded many times. The V gene is TRBV6-1, the J gene TRBJ1-5; no definite D call. Germline assignment: CDR1 MNHNS and CDR2 SASEGT. Trimming left V 8 bases short and J 0 bases short, with 14 bases between. The CDR3 runs to 15 residues. CDR3: CASGTIGYSNQPQHF. The CDR3 DNA sequence: TGTGCCAGCGGTACCATTGGCTATAGCAATCAGCCCCAGCATTTT.

This clonotype was detected a few times. This chain links TRBV10-3 with TRBJ2-3; D is perhaps TRBD1 (5 bases). Germline V gene lookup returns CDR1 ENHRY and CDR2 SYGVKD. V was trimmed by 4 bases and J by 5 bases, leaving 10 bases between them. This CDR3 has 13 amino acids. The CDR3 nucleotides are TGTGCCATCAGTGTAGGAACAGGAGATACGCAGTATTTT. Amino acid sequence: CAISVGTGDTQYF.

The rearrangement links TRBV20-1 to TRBJ1-1, with D maybe TRBD1 (6 bases). Germline CDR1 is DFQATT and CDR2 is SNEGSKA (reference sequence). The CDR3 has 13 residues. The CDR3 protein is CGSLGGPHTEAFF. As DNA, the CDR3 is TGCGGAAGTCTAGGGGGGCCCCACACTGAAGCTTTCTTT.

In its sample, this clonotype was seen many times. V usage is TRBV5-1 and J usage is TRBJ1-2; the D gene is possibly TRBD1 (5 bases). This CDR3 is built from 15 residues. CDR1 is SGHRS and CDR2 is YFSETQ in the germline V gene. The ends were cut back, 1 base at V and 8 bases at J, with 18 bases in the middle. CDR3 protein: CASSLYGTEGEGYTF. The CDR3 coding sequence is TGCGCCAGCAGCTTGTACGGGACGGAGGGAGAAGGCTACACCTTC.

This clonotype came up many times. The CDR3 region has the DNA TGTGCCAGCAGCTCAGGGCGGGGAACGGACATTCAGTACTTC. Its translation is CASSSGRGTDIQYF. V and J are TRBV7-2 and TRBJ2-4; TRBD2 might be the D (6 bases). CDR3 length: 14 amino acids. CDR1 and CDR2 (germline): SGHTA, FQGNSA. The V and J ends lost 4 bases and 8 bases respectively, with 15 bases between them.

This clonotype came up many times. V and J are TRBV28 and TRBJ1-3; D gene ambiguous. Germline lookup yields CDR1 MDHEN and CDR2 SYDVKM. This CDR3 spans 12 amino acids. Trimming removed 5 bases from V and 5 bases from J, with 7 bases in between. This chain's CDR3 is CASSPRRNTIYF. The CDR3 region has the DNA TGTGCCAGCAGTCCCCGCCGAAACACCATATATTTT.

This clonotype has only a few counts. The V call is TRBV6-5, the J call TRBJ1-1; D not certain. With 2 bases removed from V and 11 bases from J, the gap between germline ends came to 15 bases. The CDR3 covers 13 residues. Germline CDR1 reads MNHEY; CDR2 reads SVGAGI. The CDR3 DNA reads as TGTGCCAGCAGTTACCGGGCTACTACGGAGGCTTTCTTT. It is translated as CASSYRATTEAFF.

Many counts were recorded for this clonotype. The V call is TRBV28, the J call TRBJ2-2; 8 bases fit TRBD2. The junction had 3 bases not matched to a gene; V was cut back by 5 bases and J by 1 base. The CDR3 sequence is 15 residues long. Germline V gene sequence: CDR1 MDHEN, CDR2 SYDVKM. CDR3 sequence (DNA): TGTGCCAGCAGTCCCGGGACTAGGAACACCGGGGAGCTGTTTTTT. Translated, it gives CASSPGTRNTGELFF.

This clonotype was seen many times. The gene calls are TRBV27 and TRBJ2-4, with 8 bases fitting TRBD1. Trimming removed 1 base from V and 11 bases from J; junction bases left unmatched: 4. Germline-derived CDR1 and CDR2 are MNHEY and SMNVEV (reference sequence). The CDR3 sequence is 13 residues long. Written as DNA, the CDR3 is TGTGCCAGCAGTTTATGGGGACAGGACCTTCAGTACTTC. This encodes CASSLWGQDLQYF.

This clonotype was counted ten times or more. CDR3 residues: CATKQGDYGYTF. The DNA for the CDR3 is TGTGCCACCAAACAGGGGGACTATGGCTACACCTTC. The rearrangement joins TRBV6-1 to TRBJ1-2, with 8 nucleotides matching TRBD1. V lost 10 bases and J lost 3; bases outside the gene matches: 4. The length of the CDR3 is 12 residues. Germline assignment: CDR1 MNHNS and CDR2 SASEGT.

The chain employs TRBV19 and TRBJ2-1; 9 bases align to TRBD2. V lost 3 bases to trimming and J lost 7 bases; unmatched junction nucleotides: 10. Germline lookup yields CDR1 LNHDA and CDR2 SQIVND (reference sequence). There are 16 residues in the CDR3. CDR3 protein: CASSIVGLAGLNEQFF. CDR3 nucleotides: TGTGCCAGTAGTATCGTTGGGCTAGCGGGATTAAATGAGCAGTTCTTC.

Notes on this clonotype: A much larger clone lies one base from this, so it may be a read error. V usage is TRBV27 and J usage is TRBJ1-1, with no clear D. V was trimmed by 5 bases and J by 6 bases, leaving 16 bases between them. This CDR3 is 14 amino acids long. Germline CDR1 MNHEY, CDR2 SMNVEV (reference sequence). The DNA of the CDR3 is TGTGCCAGCAGTGAGTCGAGAGAGGCCTCTGAAGCTTTCTTT. This encodes CASSESREASEAFF.

The CDR3 loop reads CASSGPSGGFYEQYF. The CDR3 DNA is TGCGCCAGCAGTGGGCCTAGCGGAGGCTTCTACGAGCAGTACTTC. The chain has TRBV10-2 and TRBJ2-7; TRBD2 matches 7 bases. This CDR3 contains 15 residues. With V trimmed by 4 bases and J by 3 bases, 9 bases remained unmatched. Germline CDR1 and CDR2: WSHSY and SAAADI.

This clonotype was picked up many times. The chain joins TRBV20-1 to TRBJ2-2, with TRBD2 identical over 9 bases. Looked up from germline, CDR1 is DFQATT and CDR2 is SNEGSKA (reference sequence). The CDR3 spans 15 residues. V was clipped by 6 bases and J by 0 bases; unmatched bases: 5. The CDR3: CSATSGGSNTGELFF. The CDR3 DNA follows: TGCAGTGCCACAAGCGGGGGGTCGAACACCGGGGAGCTGTTTTTT.

This clonotype came up many times. The rearrangement links TRBV11-2 to TRBJ2-2; D not certain. Trimming cost V 5 bases and J 7 bases, with 8 bases left between them. This CDR3 contains 12 residues. The V gene's germline CDR1 is SGHAT and CDR2 FQNNGV. The CDR3 region has the DNA TGTGCCAGCAGCCAGGTGGGCGGGGAGCTGTTTTTT. This sequence encodes CASSQVGGELFF.

The table lists this clonotype with a count of one. CDR3 in amino acids: CRALQRGGQNEQFF. CDR3 nucleotide sequence: TGCAGGGCACTACAGCGGGGGGGCCAGAATGAGCAGTTCTTC. The J gene is TRBJ2-1, the V gene TRBV20-1; 10 bases match TRBD2. This CDR3 is built from 14 residues. In germline, CDR1 is DFQATT, CDR2 SNEGSKA (reference sequence).

There are a few counts of this clonotype. This rearrangement joins TRBV20-1 to TRBJ2-5, with 8 bases identical to TRBD1. The CDR3 contains 14 residues. V was clipped by 3 bases and J by 4 bases; unmatched bases: 7. Germline CDR1 and CDR2: DFQATT and SNEGSKA (reference sequence). In nucleotides, the CDR3 is TGCAGTGCTAGTCAGGGGGCCCGGACAGAGACCCAGTACTTC. Its protein is CSASQGARTETQYF.

This clonotype has a count of ten or more. This chain connects TRBV28 to TRBJ1-5; TRBD1 is a possible D gene (5 bases). The germline V gene encodes CDR1 MDHEN and CDR2 SYDVKM. V was clipped by 7 bases and J by 2 bases, with 12 bases between them. The CDR3 is 14 amino acids. This CDR3 reads CASKGGAGNQPQHF. CDR3 bases: TGTGCCAGCAAAGGAGGGGCTGGCAATCAGCCCCAGCATTTT.

This clonotype was counted many times. The chain recombines TRBV4-1 with TRBJ2-2; D unresolved. V shed 1 base and J shed 7 bases, with 10 bases lying between them. This CDR3 comprises 14 residues. Germline V gene lookup returns CDR1 MGHRA and CDR2 YSYEKL. The CDR3 coding sequence is TGCGCCAGCAGCCAAGTCGGGTCAGGCGGGGAGCTGTTTTTT. Its translation is CASSQVGSGGELFF.

This clonotype has a count of ten or more. The chain is built from TRBV7-2 and TRBJ2-2; 8 bases are shared with TRBD1. Losses at the gene ends were 5 bases for V and 4 bases for J; bases not matched to a gene: 12. Germline-derived CDR1 and CDR2 are SGHTA and FQGNSA. The CDR3 is 17 residues long. This CDR3 reads CASSPDWQGAVTGELFF. Written as DNA, the CDR3 is TGTGCCAGCAGCCCCGACTGGCAGGGGGCTGTCACCGGGGAGCTGTTTTTT. Variable domain in full (rest from reference TRBV7-2 and TRBJ2-2): GAGVSQSPSNKVTEKGKDVELRCDPISGHTALYWYRQSLGQGLEFLIYFQGNSAPDKSGLPSDRFSAERTGGSVSTLTIQRTQQEDSAVYLCASSPDWQGAVTGELFFGEGSRLTVL.

Points on this clonotype: With a much larger clone just one base away, this may be a read error. The CDR3 reads CASSPTRETQFF. CDR3 nucleotide sequence: TGTGCCAGCTCACCAACACGGGAGACCCAGTTCTTC. The chain carries TRBV18 and TRBJ2-1, with a weak D call TRBD2 (6 bases). The germline V and J ends were trimmed by 2 bases and 13 bases, with 12 bases remaining between them. CDR1 and CDR2 (germline): KGHSH, LQKENI. The CDR3 consists of 12 residues.